This T cell receptor beta chain was recovered during a study of memory CD4+ T cells and cytomegalovirus serostatus (dated by TCRdb to the late 2010s). Notes on the research overall: A total of about 35 healthy Belgian adults, of whom 9 were CMV seropositive and about 24 were CMV seronegative, were included in the cohort. The study sequenced CD4+ memory TCRbeta repertoires of a Belgian cohort with known cytomegalovirus serostatus to replicate a published TCR-based CMV serostatus classifier. Beyond this particular receptor, the publication reports: Among the 164 previously reported CMV-associated TCRbeta sequences, some 62 showed up in the CD4+ memory repertoires, with each one found in between one and five individuals. Only CD4+CD45RO+ memory cells were sequenced, in contrast to the original study, in which naive and memory CD4+ and CD8+ populations were covered. The original-framework classifier achieved a median bootstrapped AUC of approximately 0.94 with a 95% CI of 0.76-1.00 on the Belgian cohort. CMV serostatus prediction reached a median bootstrapped AUC of approximately 0.96 with the original framework and approximately 0.92 with a US-trained random forest. Results were interpreted as suggesting that the CMV-associated TCR signature is largely present in the CD4+ memory repertoire.

Relative to germline, V is missing 6 bases and J is missing 8 bases, with 8 bases of the junction outside any gene match. The germline V gene specifies MNHEY as CDR1 and SVGAGI as CDR2. CDR3 length: 13 amino acids, cysteine to phenylalanine. Just CDR3 DNA is preserved here, 39 bases in frame from base 1. Genomic DNA was extracted from sorted cells with the Quick-DNA Microprep Kit. Amplification of TCRbeta DNA was done with the immunoSEQ hsTCRbeta kit, following the protocol from the manufacturer. An Illumina MiSeq instrument was used to sequence the TCRbeta libraries. As for the authors' bioinformatics: Once out-of-frame sequences had been removed, 2,204,828 distinct TCRbeta sequences were left, which works out to an average of approximately 72,000 per individual. Each individual was scored according to the count of about 150 previously reported CMV-associated TCRbeta sequences and the total productive distinct TCRbeta count. A beta-binomial model was reimplemented in Python, and scikit-learn random forests with default parameters were trained on US cohort data. Classifier performance on the Belgian cohort was summarized as median AUC with percentile confidence intervals calculated over 10,000 bootstrap iterations. TCRdb's version of the immuneACCESS table is confined to in-frame rearrangements and falls short of the full clone set. An unresolved V gene accounts for under half of the shortfall where checked; the remainder is of unknown origin. From that table come the V and J calls and clone size; the DNA was used to work out D and trimming. Recorded for this sample are about 27,000 clones; about 70% of them occurred a single time. The ten largest clones capture roughly 1.1% of the sample.

Single viable CD3+CD4+CD8-CD45RO+ cells were sorted as memory CD4+ T cells on a FACSAria II. CMV serostatus was determined using a Roche Elecsys assay that detects serum IgG against CMV pp150, pp28, p38 and p52. After thawing, total CD4+ T cells were enriched by positive selection with CD4 magnetic microbeads. The samples came from a different study that was designed specifically to examine the CD4+ T cell memory repertoire. Peripheral blood mononuclear cells were isolated and cryopreserved according to standard operating procedures, and serum was kept at -80 degrees C. The staining relied on CD3-PerCP (BW264/56), CD4-APC (RPA-T4), CD45RO-PE (UCHT1) and CD8-Pacific Orange (3B5) antibodies, and Sytox blue was used to exclude non-viable cells. A note on this clone: The target of this receptor is not known. No base qualities exist here, and no much larger clone lies one base off it.

What was sequenced was memory CD4+ T cells from blood. The V and J genes are TRBV6-5 and TRBJ1-2, and TRBD1 matches 8 of the central bases. The source is an adult in good health and CMV-seronegative. The CDR3 sequence is CASRMGQDGGYTF. The DNA sequence is given as TGTGCCAGCAGAATGGGACAGGACGGGGGCTACACCTTC.